This TCR beta chain was captured by sequencing in a study of T cell responses to AZD1222 COVID-19 vaccine. Overall study results and limits: In a largely white British group with more females than males, clonal diversity was possibly underestimated.

About this clone: The antigen is undetermined.

Sequencing used immunoSEQ multiplex PCR; TCRdb keeps in-frame clones, though not all of them. Among around 140,000 clones listed, just over 90% were seen once. Trimming took 5 bases from V and 7 from J, leaving 27 bases between them. The CDR3 sequence is 18 residues long. From germline, CDR1 is LNHDA and CDR2 SQIVND (reference sequence). The origin of this receptor is an adult in good health. The chain has TRBV19 and TRBJ1-3; D may be TRBD1 (6 bases). The sequences come from peripheral blood, collected on day 0 of AZD1222 vaccination. The CDR3, as DNA: TGTGCCAGTAGTCCCCGGAGGGACACAATGGGTCCGGCGAACACCATATATTTT. Translating it yields CASSPRRDTMGPANTIYF. Based on the CDR3 plus reference TRBV19 and TRBJ1-3, the full variable domain is DGGITQSPKYLFRKEGQNVTLSCEQNLNHDAMYWYRQDPGQGLRLIYYSQIVNDFQKGDIAEGYSVSREKKESFPLTVTSAQKNPTAFYLCASSPRRDTMGPANTIYFGEGSWLTVV.